This T cell receptor beta chain originates from a study of regulatory T cells in long-lasting Graves disease. In this sample, this clonotype turned up many times. Library construction for TCR beta used iRepertoire HTBI primers and Arm-PCR of CDR3 regions. TCRdb called the multiplex PCR reads again in MiXCR, with one record for every CDR3 protein. The sample has around 450,000 distinct CDR3 sequences, roughly 21% seen once. Sample time point: persistent/refractory GD, antithyroid drugs over 5 years with positive TRAb. RNA extracted from PBMCs served as the sequencing template. The sample in question was peripheral blood mononuclear cells (PBMCs), obtained when the disease was refractory, from a patient treated with antithyroid drugs. The receptor comes from a female donor with Graves disease.

The CDR3 here is CASNRLNLRGTGANVLTF. DNA of the CDR3: TGTGCCAGCAACCGACTTAACCTCAGGGGGACTGGGGCCAACGTCCTGACTTTC. The V and J genes are TRBV6-1 and TRBJ2-6; 7 bases fit TRBD1. Germline V gene lookup returns CDR1 MNHNS and CDR2 SASEGT. There are 18 residues in the CDR3. V gave up 7 bases and J gave up 2 bases; unmatched junction bases: 14.